This TCR beta chain was sequenced in a study of Graves' ophthalmopathy and Graves' hyperthyroidism. The length of the CDR3 is 14 residues. CDR1 is DFQATT, CDR2 SNEGSKA, per germline (reference sequence). Trimming shortened V by 4 bases and J by 7 bases, and 19 bases separated the two germline ends. RNA transcripts were the source from which TCR beta CDR3 regions were amplified. The authors performed first-round RT-PCR with HTBI primers and then a second-round multiplex PCR. Via MiXCR, TCRdb re-called the multiplex PCR reads, giving one row per CDR3 protein. The sample records about 700,000 distinct CDR3 sequences, about 44% being singletons.

The specimen was peripheral blood. The TCR was taken from an adult man with Graves' ophthalmopathy. V and J are TRBV20-1 and TRBJ2-5; D might be TRBD2 (5 bases). The CDR3 nucleotides are TGCAGTGCTACCATTGAGCGGACCGAGGGGACCCAGTACTTC. It encodes CSATIERTEGTQYF.